The clone carrying this TCR beta chain was counted at least ten times. The data were taken from a study of T cell repertoires in cytomegalovirus infection. Trimming removed 1 base from V and 5 bases from J, with 11 bases in between. Germline loops: CDR1 SGHTA, CDR2 FQGNSA. The CDR3 length is 14 residues. TCRdb processed the reads anew with MiXCR; each CDR3 protein has one entry. The table has 150,000 to 200,000 distinct CDR3 sequences, roughly 19% seen once. What was sequenced was PBMCs. This TCR was recovered from a human donor in good health (CMV status not recorded). Some clones in this sample may be carry-over from other donors' samples. The rearrangement links TRBV7-2 to TRBJ1-1, with D hard to call. The CDR3 spells CASSLERWKTEAFF. The CDR3 DNA sequence: TGTGCCAGCAGCTTAGAGAGGTGGAAAACTGAAGCTTTCTTT.